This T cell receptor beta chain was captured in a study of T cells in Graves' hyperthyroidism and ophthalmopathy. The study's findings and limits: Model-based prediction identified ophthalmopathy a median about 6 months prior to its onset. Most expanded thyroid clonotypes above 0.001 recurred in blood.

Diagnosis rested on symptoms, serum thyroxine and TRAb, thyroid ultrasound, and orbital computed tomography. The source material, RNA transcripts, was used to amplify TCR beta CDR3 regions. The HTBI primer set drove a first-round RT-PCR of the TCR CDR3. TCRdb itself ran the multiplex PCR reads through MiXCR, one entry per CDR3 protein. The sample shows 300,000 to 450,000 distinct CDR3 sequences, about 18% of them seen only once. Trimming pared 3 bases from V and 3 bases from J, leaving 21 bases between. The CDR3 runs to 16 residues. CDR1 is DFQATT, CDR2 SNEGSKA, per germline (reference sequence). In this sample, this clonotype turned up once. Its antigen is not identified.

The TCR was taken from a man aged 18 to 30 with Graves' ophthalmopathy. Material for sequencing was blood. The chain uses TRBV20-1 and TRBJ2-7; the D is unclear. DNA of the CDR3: TGCAGTGCTAGCCAATACGGTGGCATCCCCGACTACGAGCAGTACTTC. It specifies CSASQYGGIPDYEQYF.